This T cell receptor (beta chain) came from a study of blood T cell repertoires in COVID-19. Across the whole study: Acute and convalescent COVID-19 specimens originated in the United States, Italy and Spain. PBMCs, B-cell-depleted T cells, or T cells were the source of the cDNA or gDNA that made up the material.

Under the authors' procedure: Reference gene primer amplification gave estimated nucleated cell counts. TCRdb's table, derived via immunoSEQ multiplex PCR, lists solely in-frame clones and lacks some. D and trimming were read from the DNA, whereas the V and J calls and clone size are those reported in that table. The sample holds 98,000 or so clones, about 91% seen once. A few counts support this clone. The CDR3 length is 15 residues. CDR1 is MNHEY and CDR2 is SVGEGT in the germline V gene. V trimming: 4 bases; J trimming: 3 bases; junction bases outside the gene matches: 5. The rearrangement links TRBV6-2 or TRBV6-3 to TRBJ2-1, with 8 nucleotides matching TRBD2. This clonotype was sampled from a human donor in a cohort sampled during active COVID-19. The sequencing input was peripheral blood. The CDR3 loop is CASSSGSGIYNEQFF. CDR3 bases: TGTGCCAGCAGTTCTGGTAGCGGGATCTACAATGAGCAGTTCTTC.